These T cell receptor beta chains were read from a single sample in a study of blood T cell repertoires in COVID-19. Assay used: immunoSEQ multiplex PCR; TCRdb lists only in-frame clones, some missing. Found here are 200,000 or so clones, 65% to 90% of them singletons; the top ten hold around 2%. Sequencing used peripheral blood. The receptors here all came from a man between 35 and 55 years old who had recovered from COVID-19. Both conserved end residues are part of each CDR3. Each record gives: J gene, D gene, V gene, clone size, CDR3 protein, CDR3 DNA. D genes are given only for firm matches. Rows give clone size only sometimes, using once, few, many, or a class for an expanded clone.

j_gene: TRBJ1-6; d_gene: -; v_gene: TRBV5-1; abundance: -; CDR3aa: CASSLGHAGSPLHF; CDR3nt: TGCGCCAGCAGCTTGGGACATGCAGGTTCACCCCTCCACTTT
j_gene: TRBJ2-1; d_gene: TRBD1; v_gene: TRBV5-1; abundance: -; CDR3aa: CASSLGGQGSINEQFF; CDR3nt: TGCGCCAGCAGCCTCGGTGGACAGGGCTCAATCAATGAGCAGTTCTTC
j_gene: TRBJ2-7; d_gene: TRBD1; v_gene: TRBV5-1; abundance: once; CDR3aa: CASSLGTSSGQGYEQYF; CDR3nt: TGCGCCAGCAGCCTCGGCACGAGTTCGGGACAGGGCTACGAGCAGTACTTC
j_gene: TRBJ2-3; d_gene: TRBD2; v_gene: TRBV7-8; abundance: -; CDR3aa: CASSPPSGGAGVGDTQYF; CDR3nt: TGTGCCAGCAGCCCTCCTAGCGGGGGGGCTGGGGTCGGAGATACGCAGTATTTT
j_gene: TRBJ1-1; d_gene: -; v_gene: TRBV12-3/TRBV12-4; abundance: -; CDR3aa: CASSLRQTEAFF; CDR3nt: TGTGCCAGCAGTTTGCGGCAGACTGAAGCTTTCTTT
j_gene: TRBJ2-5; d_gene: TRBD2; v_gene: TRBV28; abundance: -; CDR3aa: CASRYGLAGGAQETQYF; CDR3nt: TGTGCCAGCAGATACGGACTAGCGGGGGGAGCTCAAGAGACCCAGTACTTC
j_gene: TRBJ2-1; d_gene: TRBD2; v_gene: TRBV20-1; abundance: -; CDR3aa: CSASLLTSGSWNNEQFF; CDR3nt: TGCAGTGCTAGTCTTTTGACTAGCGGGAGTTGGAACAATGAGCAGTTCTTC
j_gene: TRBJ1-3; d_gene: TRBD1; v_gene: TRBV9; abundance: few; CDR3aa: CASSREGQGAGNTIYF; CDR3nt: TGTGCCAGCAGCAGAGAGGGACAGGGGGCAGGAAACACCATATATTTT
j_gene: TRBJ2-1; d_gene: TRBD1; v_gene: TRBV7-9; abundance: -; CDR3aa: CASSRQGHEQFF; CDR3nt: TGTGCCAGCAGCCGACAGGGCCATGAGCAGTTCTTC
j_gene: TRBJ2-4; d_gene: TRBD2; v_gene: TRBV30; abundance: -; CDR3aa: CAWERGGRGQNIQYF; CDR3nt: TGTGCCTGGGAAAGGGGCGGGAGAGGCCAAAACATTCAGTACTTC
j_gene: TRBJ1-4; d_gene: TRBD1; v_gene: TRBV10-3; abundance: -; CDR3aa: CAISDLRQGVGKLFF; CDR3nt: TGTGCCATCAGTGATTTGCGACAGGGAGTAGGAAAACTGTTTTTT
j_gene: TRBJ2-1; d_gene: -; v_gene: TRBV3-1/TRBV3-2; abundance: -; CDR3aa: CASSHNSEQFF; CDR3nt: TGTGCCAGCAGCCACAACAGTGAGCAGTTCTTC
j_gene: TRBJ2-2; d_gene: -; v_gene: TRBV20-1; abundance: -; CDR3aa: CSASDNRDTGELFF; CDR3nt: TGCAGTGCTAGTGATAACCGGGACACCGGGGAGCTGTTTTTT
j_gene: TRBJ2-7; d_gene: -; v_gene: TRBV5-4; abundance: once; CDR3aa: CASSLRPGVDEQYF; CDR3nt: TGTGCCAGCAGCTTGAGGCCAGGGGTCGACGAGCAGTACTTC
j_gene: TRBJ1-3; d_gene: -; v_gene: TRBV10-2; abundance: -; CDR3aa: CASKPRGGDPGNTIYF; CDR3nt: TGCGCCAGCAAGCCTCGAGGGGGAGATCCTGGAAACACCATATATTTT
j_gene: TRBJ2-7; d_gene: -; v_gene: TRBV27; abundance: -; CDR3aa: CASSFNRAYEQYF; CDR3nt: TGTGCCAGCAGTTTTAACAGGGCCTACGAGCAGTACTTC